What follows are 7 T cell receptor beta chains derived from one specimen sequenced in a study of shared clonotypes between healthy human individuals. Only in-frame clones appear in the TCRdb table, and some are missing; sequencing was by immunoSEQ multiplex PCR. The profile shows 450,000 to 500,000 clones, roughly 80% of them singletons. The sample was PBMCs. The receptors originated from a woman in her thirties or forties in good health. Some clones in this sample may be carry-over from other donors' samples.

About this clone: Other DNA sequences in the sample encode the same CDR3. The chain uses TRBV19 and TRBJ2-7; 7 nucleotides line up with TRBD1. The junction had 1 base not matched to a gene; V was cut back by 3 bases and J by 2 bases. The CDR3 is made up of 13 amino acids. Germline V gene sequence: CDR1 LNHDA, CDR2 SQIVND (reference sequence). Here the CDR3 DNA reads TGTGCCAGTAGTATTCAGGGGGCCTACGAGCAGTACTTC. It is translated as CASSIQGAYEQYF.

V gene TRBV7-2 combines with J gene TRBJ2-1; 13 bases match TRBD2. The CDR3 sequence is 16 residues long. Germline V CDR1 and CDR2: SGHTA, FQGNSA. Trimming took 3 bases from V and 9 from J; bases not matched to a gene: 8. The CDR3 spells CASSLRTSGRAIEQFF. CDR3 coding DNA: TGTGCCAGCAGCTTGAGAACTAGCGGGAGGGCCATTGAGCAGTTCTTC.

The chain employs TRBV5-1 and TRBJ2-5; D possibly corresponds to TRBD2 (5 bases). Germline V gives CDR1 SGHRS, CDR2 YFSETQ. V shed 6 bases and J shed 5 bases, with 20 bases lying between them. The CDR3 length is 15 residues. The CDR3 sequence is CASNPSLSGGETQYF. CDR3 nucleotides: TGCGCCAGCAACCCGAGTTTGTCGGGCGGGGAGACCCAGTACTTC.

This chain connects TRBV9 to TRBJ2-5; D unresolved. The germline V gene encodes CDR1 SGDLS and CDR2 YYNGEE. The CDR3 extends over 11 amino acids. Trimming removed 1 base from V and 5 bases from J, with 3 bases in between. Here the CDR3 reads CASSVSETQYF. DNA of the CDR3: TGTGCCAGCAGCGTATCCGAGACCCAGTACTTC. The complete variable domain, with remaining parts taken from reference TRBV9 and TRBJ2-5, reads DSGVTQTPKHLITATGQRVTLRCSPRSGDLSVYWYQQSLDQGLQFLIQYYNGEERAKGNILERFSAQQFPDLHSELNLSSLELGDSALYFCASSVSETQYFGPGTRLLVL.

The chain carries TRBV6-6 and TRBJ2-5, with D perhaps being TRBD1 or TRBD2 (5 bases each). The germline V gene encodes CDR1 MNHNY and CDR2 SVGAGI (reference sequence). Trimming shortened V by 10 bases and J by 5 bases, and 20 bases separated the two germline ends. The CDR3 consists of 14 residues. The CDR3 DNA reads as TGTGCCACTTCCCCCGGGACGGCCTTGGAGACCCAGTACTTC. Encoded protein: CATSPGTALETQYF.

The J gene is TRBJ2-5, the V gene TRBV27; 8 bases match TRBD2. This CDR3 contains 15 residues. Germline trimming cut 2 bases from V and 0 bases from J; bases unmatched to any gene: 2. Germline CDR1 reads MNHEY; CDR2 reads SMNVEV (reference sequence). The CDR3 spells CASSLRLANQETQYF. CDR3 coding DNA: TGTGCCAGCAGTTTAAGACTAGCGAACCAAGAGACCCAGTACTTC.

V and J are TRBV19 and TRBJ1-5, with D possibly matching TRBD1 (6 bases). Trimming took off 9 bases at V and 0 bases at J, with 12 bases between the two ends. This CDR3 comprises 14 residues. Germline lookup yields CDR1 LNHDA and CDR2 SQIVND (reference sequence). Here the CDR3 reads CASRQGYSNQPQHF. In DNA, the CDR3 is TGTGCCAGCAGGCAGGGGTATAGCAATCAGCCCCAGCATTTT.